This TCR beta chain was recovered during a study of blood T cells in healthy people across ages. Findings and limits, study-wide: Researchers report that TCR beta diversity correlated strongly with naive T cell percentage. Observed TCR beta diversity per million T cells went down as age went up. This fall followed a roughly linear course with age.

They isolated at least 7 million PBMCs from each sample. The CDR3 totals 15 residues. Germline assignment: CDR1 LNHNV and CDR2 YYDKDF (reference sequence). With a J-beta primer mix and a sample-barcoded 5' primer, a second PCR ran roughly 6 to 11 cycles. Each CDR3 protein is one row after TCRdb ran MiXCR on the 5' RACE reads. The table records just over 800,000 distinct CDR3 sequences, 62% of them present only once. Of note for this clonotype: Its antigen is unknown.

The sequenced sample was blood. The J gene is TRBJ2-4, the V gene TRBV15, with unresolved D. The DNA matches TRBJ2-5 better at its end, which makes the J call doubtful. The receptor comes from a man aged 25 to 45 in good health. The CDR3 here is CATSRDSGDGETQYF. The CDR3 nucleotides are TGTGCCACCAGCAGAGATAGTGGGGATGGAGAGACCCAGTACTTC.